These 20 T cell receptor beta chains were all obtained from the same sample, sequenced in a study of blood T cell repertoires in COVID-19. Profiled with immunoSEQ multiplex PCR; TCRdb holds only in-frame clones, not every one. This sample carries almost 250,000 clones, around 85% of them seen once, and the ten largest clones take approximately 9%. The sample was PBMCs or T cells enriched from blood (not recorded which). The receptors derive from a woman between 45 and 65 years old with acute COVID-19.

This clone is a singleton in its sample. The CDR3 reads CASGIFKAQGRTEAFF. The CDR3 nucleotides read TGTGCTAGTGGCATCTTCAAAGCACAGGGGCGGACTGAAGCTTTCTTT. The chain combines TRBV12-5 with TRBJ1-1, with 7 bases fitting TRBD1. CDR3 length equals 16 residues. The germline V gene has CDR1 LGHNT and CDR2 FRNRAP. Trimming removed 6 bases from V and 5 bases from J; junction bases left unmatched: 15.

In its sample, this clone was seen a few times. The CDR3 spells CAWSVHGRGEQYF. As DNA, the CDR3 is TGTGCCTGGAGTGTACACGGCCGCGGGGAGCAGTACTTC. This chain links TRBV30 with TRBJ2-7; a possible D gene is TRBD2 (5 bases). With 0 bases removed from V and 7 bases from J, the gap between germline ends came to 13 bases. The CDR3 has 13 amino acids. CDR1 is GTSNPN and CDR2 is SVGIG in the germline V gene (reference sequence).

V usage is TRBV10-3 and J usage is TRBJ2-1; TRBD2 aligns across 8 bases. This CDR3 spans 15 amino acids. V lost 3 bases, J lost 1 base, and 2 bases stayed unmatched. Germline V lookup: CDR1 ENHRY, CDR2 SYGVKD. The CDR3 nucleotides are TGTGCCATCAGTGATACTAGCGGTTCCTACAATGAGCAGTTCTTC. Translated, it gives CAISDTSGSYNEQFF.

V and J are TRBV6-5 and TRBJ2-7, with 8 bases aligning to TRBD1. V dropped 6 bases and J dropped 3; count of bases not matched to a gene: 10. Germline lookup yields CDR1 MNHEY and CDR2 SVGAGI. The length of the CDR3 is 15 residues. CDR3 sequence reads: CASRKDRVLLYEQYF. Here the CDR3 DNA reads TGTGCCAGCAGAAAGGACAGGGTACTTCTCTACGAGCAGTACTTC.

The chain is built from TRBV7-8 and TRBJ2-5, with a possible D match to TRBD2 (5 bases). Trimming took 4 bases from V and 5 from J, leaving 14 bases between them. Germline V CDR1 and CDR2: SGHVS, FQNEAQ. This CDR3 is built from 14 residues. DNA for the CDR3: TGTGCCAGCAGCTCGGGAAAGTTAGGGGAGACCCAGTACTTC. Translated: CASSSGKLGETQYF. The complete variable domain, with remaining parts taken from reference TRBV7-8 and TRBJ2-5, reads GAGVSQSPRYKVAKRGQDVALRCDPISGHVSLFWYQQALGQGPEFLTYFQNEAQLDKSGLPSDRFFAERPEGSVSTLKIQRTQQEDSAVYLCASSSGKLGETQYFGPGTRLLVL.

V is TRBV19 and J is TRBJ2-2; 7 nucleotides align to TRBD1. V trimming: 6 bases; J trimming: 5 bases; junction bases outside the gene matches: 6. CDR1 and CDR2 from the germline V gene are LNHDA and SQIVND (reference sequence). This CDR3 region has 14 residues. The chain's CDR3 is CASRTGFWTGELFF. The DNA for the CDR3 is TGTGCCAGTAGGACAGGGTTCTGGACCGGGGAGCTGTTTTTT. The full variable domain, with the rest looked up from reference TRBV19 and TRBJ2-2, is DGGITQSPKYLFRKEGQNVTLSCEQNLNHDAMYWYRQDPGQGLRLIYYSQIVNDFQKGDIAEGYSVSREKKESFPLTVTSAQKNPTAFYLCASRTGFWTGELFFGEGSRLTVL.

Concerning this clone itself: The same CDR3 can be traced to other DNA sequences in this sample. The rearrangement links TRBV25-1 to TRBJ1-5; no firm D call. The V end lost 1 base, the J end lost 1 base, and 11 bases lay between the germline ends. This CDR3 is 16 amino acids long. CDR1 is MGHDK and CDR2 is SYGVNS in the germline V gene. CDR3 bases: TGTGCCAGCAGTGAATCGGGGAGGTCCAGCAATCAGCCCCAGCATTTT. As protein: CASSESGRSSNQPQHF. The full variable domain, completed using reference TRBV25-1 and TRBJ1-5, is EADIYQTPRYLVIGTGKKITLECSQTMGHDKMYWYQQDPGMELHLIHYSYGVNSTEKGDLSSESTVSRIRTEHFPLTLESARPSHTSQYLCASSESGRSSNQPQHFGDGTRLSIL.

V is TRBV18 and J is TRBJ1-2; D remains ambiguous. Trimming stripped 0 bases from V and 0 bases from J, with 5 bases between. Germline V CDR1 and CDR2: KGHSH, LQKENI. This CDR3 spans 14 amino acids. The CDR3 spells CASSPPGSNYGYTF. CDR3 sequence (DNA): TGTGCCAGCTCACCACCCGGGTCTAACTATGGCTACACCTTC. Variable domain in full (rest from reference TRBV18 and TRBJ1-2): NAGVMQNPRHLVRRRGQEARLRCSPMKGHSHVYWYRQLPEEGLKFMVYLQKENIIDESGMPKERFSAEFPKEGPSILRIQQVVRGDSAAYFCASSPPGSNYGYTFGSGTRLTVV.

The V call is TRBV7-9, the J call TRBJ2-2; no clear D. V dropped 5 bases and J dropped 3 bases, with 16 bases sitting between them. Germline loops: CDR1 SEHNR, CDR2 FQNEAQ (reference sequence). The CDR3 has 16 residues. The CDR3 protein is CASSGYEKIDTGELFF. The CDR3 nucleotides read TGTGCCAGCAGCGGTTACGAGAAGATTGACACCGGGGAGCTGTTTTTT.

This rearrangement joins TRBV29-1 to TRBJ1-1; 7 bases line up with TRBD1. Trimming removed 2 bases from V and 10 bases from J; junction bases left unmatched: 7. The germline V gene encodes CDR1 SQVTM and CDR2 ANQGSEA. This CDR3 has 12 amino acids. The CDR3 DNA follows: TGCAGCGTTGAATCGGCAGGGGGAAGAGCTTTCTTT. This sequence encodes CSVESAGGRAFF.

This clone was seen a single time. CDR3 sequence reads: CASSRSGFLEQYF. CDR3 sequence (DNA): TGTGCCAGCAGCCGTAGCGGGTTTCTCGAGCAGTACTTC. The chain uses TRBV5-4 and TRBJ2-7; TRBD2 matches at 7 bases. CDR1 and CDR2 from the germline V gene are SGHNT and YYREEE (reference sequence). V dropped 4 bases and J dropped 6; count of bases not matched to a gene: 7. The CDR3 consists of 13 residues. The entire variable domain, with the rest obtained from reference TRBV5-4 and TRBJ2-7, is as follows: ETGVTQSPTHLIKTRGQQVTLRCSSQSGHNTVSWYQQALGQGPQFIFQYYREEENGRGNFPPRFSGLQFPNYSSELNVNALELDDSALYLCASSRSGFLEQYFGPGTRLTVT.

The chain couples TRBV5-1 to TRBJ1-5; D unclear. V was pared by 0 bases and J by 6 bases, with 7 bases between. Germline CDR1 SGHRS, CDR2 YFSETQ. The CDR3 spans 13 residues. CDR3 in amino acids: CASSLAEGQPQHF. CDR3 nucleotides: TGCGCCAGCAGCTTGGCCGAGGGTCAGCCCCAGCATTTT.

This clone was found a few times. This rearrangement joins TRBV20-1 to TRBJ1-3; 8 bases match TRBD1. Looked up from germline, CDR1 is DFQATT and CDR2 is SNEGSKA (reference sequence). V lost 3 bases, J lost 3 bases, and 4 bases stayed unmatched. The CDR3 has 14 amino acids. The CDR3 region is CSASWTGLGNTIYF. CDR3 nucleotide sequence: TGCAGTGCTAGTTGGACAGGGCTTGGAAACACCATATATTTT.

V gene TRBV6-1 combines with J gene TRBJ1-2; D may be TRBD1 (5 bases). This CDR3 has 17 residues. The germline CDR1 and CDR2 sequences are MNHNS and SASEGT. The V gene lost 2 bases and the J gene lost 1 base, with 17 bases spanning the gap. CDR3 coding DNA: TGTGCCAGCAGTGAATCACAGGCCCTCATTTTTAACTATGGCTACACCTTC. Protein: CASSESQALIFNYGYTF.

This chain uses TRBV7-2 with TRBJ2-1, with D perhaps TRBD2 (6 bases). Germline CDR1 SGHTA, CDR2 FQGNSA. The length of the CDR3 is 15 residues. V was trimmed by 1 base and J by 7 bases, leaving 14 bases between them. The CDR3 coding sequence is TGTGCCAGCAGCTTAGGGATCGGGACTTCTAATGAGCAGTTCTTC. It yields the protein CASSLGIGTSNEQFF.

The genes are TRBV5-4 and TRBJ1-1; 7 bases line up with TRBD1. The trim removed 3 bases at V and 3 bases at J, leaving 2 bases unmatched. The CDR3 runs to 13 residues. Per germline, CDR1 SGHNT and CDR2 YYREEE (reference sequence). The CDR3 sequence: CASSSGQHTEAFF. CDR3 nucleotides: TGTGCCAGCAGCTCGGGACAGCACACTGAAGCTTTCTTT. Together with reference TRBV5-4 and TRBJ1-1, the CDR3 gives the full variable domain: ETGVTQSPTHLIKTRGQQVTLRCSSQSGHNTVSWYQQALGQGPQFIFQYYREEENGRGNFPPRFSGLQFPNYSSELNVNALELDDSALYLCASSSGQHTEAFFGQGTRLTVV.

The chain recombines TRBV2 with TRBJ2-2, with 10 nucleotides matching TRBD1. The CDR3 spans 14 residues. After removal of 6 bases from V and 4 bases from J, the junction contained 2 bases not matched to a gene. Per germline, CDR1 SNHLY and CDR2 FYNNEI. The CDR3 DNA follows: TGTGCCAGCAGCCGGGACAGGGGCACCGGGGAGCTGTTTTTT. It encodes CASSRDRGTGELFF.

This sequence joins TRBV7-8 and TRBJ1-2, with 10 bases lining up with TRBD1. This CDR3 spans 15 amino acids. In germline, CDR1 is SGHVS, CDR2 FQNEAQ. V dropped 5 bases and J dropped 0; count of bases not matched to a gene: 3. CDR3 nucleotide sequence: TGTGCCAGCAGCCGGGACAGGGGAGCTAACTATGGCTACACCTTC. Amino acids: CASSRDRGANYGYTF.

This chain joins TRBV29-1 and TRBJ1-5; no definite D call. The CDR3 is made up of 13 amino acids. Germline-derived CDR1 and CDR2 are SQVTM and ANQGSEA. Trimming cost V 4 bases and J 5 bases, with 12 bases left between them. CDR3 sequence: CSVAEQSDQPQHF. Written as DNA, the CDR3 is TGCAGCGTTGCCGAACAGTCGGATCAGCCCCAGCATTTT.

This chain links TRBV7-2 with TRBJ2-7; 11 bases map to TRBD2. Germline V gene lookup returns CDR1 SGHTA and CDR2 FQGNSA. V lost 1 base, J lost 5 bases, and 7 bases stayed unmatched. The CDR3 length is 16 residues. The CDR3 nucleotides read TGTGCCAGCAGCTTAGTGGGGACTAGCGGCCGGGACGAGCAGTACTTC. This codes for CASSLVGTSGRDEQYF. Using reference TRBV7-2 and TRBJ2-7 for the parts outside the CDR3, the full variable domain is GAGVSQSPSNKVTEKGKDVELRCDPISGHTALYWYRQSLGQGLEFLIYFQGNSAPDKSGLPSDRFSAERTGGSVSTLTIQRTQQEDSAVYLCASSLVGTSGRDEQYFGPGTRLTVT.